This TCR beta chain is drawn from a study of neurological immune-mediated disorders. In its sample, this clonotype was seen many times. The antigen remains unidentified. The CDR3 sequence is 15 residues long. V was pared by 1 base and J by 1 base, with 9 bases between. Germline lookup yields CDR1 LGHDT and CDR2 YNNKEL (reference sequence). Whole-study findings and limits: HTLV-1-associated myelopathy ranked highest for TCR clonal expansion and multiple sclerosis lowest, beneath healthy controls.

MiXCR, run by TCRdb on the 5' RACE reads, gives a single entry per CDR3 protein. The profile shows about 79,000 distinct CDR3 sequences, 14% of them singletons. The genes are TRBV3-1 and TRBJ2-3; either TRBD1 or TRBD2 may supply D (6 bases each). Sequencing was performed on PBMCs. The sequence was collected from a woman aged 50 to 60 in good health. The CDR3 loop reads CASSQAGGRTDTQYF. The CDR3 DNA is TGTGCCAGCAGCCAAGCCGGGGGCCGCACAGATACGCAGTATTTT.